This passage covers 2 T cell receptor beta chains from one sample sequenced in a study of T-cell reconstitution after alpha-beta-depleted transplantation in children. Unique molecular identifiers featured in how the TCRbeta library was prepared. TCRdb redid the calling of the PCR reads with MiXCR, one entry per CDR3 protein. The sample carries about 420,000 distinct CDR3 sequences, roughly 11% recorded once. The sample here was PBMCs from the stem cell graft donor, taken from the stem cell graft. The receptors stem from a human donor who donated a stem cell graft to a child with acute myeloid leukemia.

This clonotype was observed a handful of times. This rearrangement joins TRBV13 to TRBJ2-7; D uncertain. Germline CDR1 and CDR2: PRHDT and FYEKMQ (reference sequence). This CDR3 comprises 16 residues. Between the trimmed V and J ends, which lost 2 bases and 5 bases, there was a span of 19 bases. Here the CDR3 DNA reads TGTGCCAGCAGCTTAAGTAGTCAGGAGCTCTGGGACGAGCAGTACTTC. This codes for CASSLSSQELWDEQYF.

V and J are TRBV6-5 and TRBJ2-7; D possibly matches TRBD1 or TRBD2 (5 bases each). Germline lookup yields CDR1 MNHEY and CDR2 SVGAGI. This CDR3 contains 16 residues. Deletions cut 2 bases from V and 3 bases from J, with 17 bases between. The CDR3, as DNA: TGTGCCAGCAGTTACGGGTGGGGACCTCTGGGCTACGAGCAGTACTTC. This codes for CASSYGWGPLGYEQYF.